The 5 T cell receptor beta chains below were found in one sample sequenced in a study of regulatory T cells in long-lasting Graves disease. Time point noted: persistent/refractory GD, antithyroid drugs over 5 years with positive TRAb. Preparation of the TCR library used RNA extracted from PBMCs. Construction of the TCR beta libraries employed iRepertoire HTBI primers in conjunction with Arm-PCR of CDR3 regions. MiXCR, run by TCRdb on the multiplex PCR reads, gives a single entry per CDR3 protein. The sample consists of about 400,000 distinct CDR3 sequences, around 21% of them appearing once. The sequences come from peripheral blood mononuclear cells (PBMCs), collected when the disease was refractory, from a patient treated with antithyroid drugs. The receptors were gathered from a female donor with Graves disease.

The rearrangement links TRBV7-9 to TRBJ2-6; the match to TRBD1 covers 10 bases. Trimming cost V 4 bases and J 1 base; bases outside gene matches: 13. CDR3 size: 20 residues. Germline CDR1 is SEHNR and CDR2 is FQNEAQ (reference sequence). CDR3 sequence (DNA): TGTGCCAGCAGCTACACTCCTGGGACAGGGGATAGATCTGGGGCCAACGTCCTGACTTTC. Protein: CASSYTPGTGDRSGANVLTF.

The chain carries TRBV7-2 and TRBJ2-7; tentatively, D is TRBD1 or TRBD2 (6 bases each). Per germline, CDR1 SGHTA and CDR2 FQGNSA. The CDR3 has 15 residues. V shed 3 bases and J shed 4 bases, with 16 bases lying between them. CDR3 nucleotide sequence: TGTGCCAGCAGCTTGGGACAACGGACTAATTACGAGCAGTACTTC. Translation: CASSLGQRTNYEQYF.

Here the CDR3 reads CASSMLGGVDEQYF. The CDR3 DNA follows: TGTGCCAGTAGTATGCTTGGGGGGGTCGACGAGCAGTACTTC. This rearrangement joins TRBV19 to TRBJ2-7; 7 nucleotides line up with TRBD2. V was pared by 3 bases and J by 5 bases, with 7 bases of the junction left unmatched. This CDR3 region has 14 residues. The germline gives CDR1 LNHDA, CDR2 SQIVND (reference sequence).

The rearrangement joins TRBV24-1 to TRBJ1-5; no clear D gene. The germline V gene has CDR1 KGHDR and CDR2 SFDVKD. Trimming took off 5 bases at V and 3 bases at J, with 10 bases between the two ends. This CDR3 has 14 amino acids. This CDR3 reads CATSAADPNQPQHF. In DNA form, the CDR3 reads TGTGCCACCAGTGCGGCAGACCCCAATCAGCCCCAGCATTTT.

This clonotype was found many times. This chain joins TRBV30 and TRBJ1-6, with D possibly matching TRBD1 (6 bases). V dropped 3 bases and J dropped 9 bases, with 15 bases sitting between them. The CDR3 consists of 14 residues. Per the germline V gene, CDR1 is GTSNPN and CDR2 is SVGIG (reference sequence). In nucleotides, the CDR3 is TGTGCCTGGAGGTCCGGGACACTTACTTCACCCCTCCACTTT. Amino acid sequence: CAWRSGTLTSPLHF.